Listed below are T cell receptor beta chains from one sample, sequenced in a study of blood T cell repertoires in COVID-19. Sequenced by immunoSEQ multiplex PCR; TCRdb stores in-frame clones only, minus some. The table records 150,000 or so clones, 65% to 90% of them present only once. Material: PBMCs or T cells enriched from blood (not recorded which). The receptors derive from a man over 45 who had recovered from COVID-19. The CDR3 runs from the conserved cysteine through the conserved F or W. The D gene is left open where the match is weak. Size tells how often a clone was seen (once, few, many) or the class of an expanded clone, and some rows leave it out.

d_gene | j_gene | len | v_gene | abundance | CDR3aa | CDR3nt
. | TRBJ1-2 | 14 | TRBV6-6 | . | CASSYEGGIYGYTF | TGTGCCAGCAGTTACGAAGGGGGTATCTATGGCTACACCTTC
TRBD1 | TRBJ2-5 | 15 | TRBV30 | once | CAWSAGQGLEETQYF | TGTGCCTGGAGTGCGGGACAGGGGCTAGAAGAGACCCAGTACTTC
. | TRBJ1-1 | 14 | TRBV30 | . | CAWSRGGVNTEAFF | TGTGCCTGGAGTCGAGGGGGGGTGAACACTGAAGCTTTCTTT
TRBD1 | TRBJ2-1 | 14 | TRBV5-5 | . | CASSTGTGNNEQFF | TGTGCCAGCAGTACCGGGACAGGGAACAATGAGCAGTTCTTC
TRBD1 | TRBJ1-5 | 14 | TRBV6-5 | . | CASRPGTGFQPQHF | TGTGCCAGCAGACCCGGGACAGGGTTTCAGCCCCAGCATTTT
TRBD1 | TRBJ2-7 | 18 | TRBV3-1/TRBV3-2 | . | CASSTGTGGRKRSYEQYF | TGTGCCAGCAGCACCGGGACAGGGGGCAGAAAAAGGTCCTACGAGCAGTACTTC
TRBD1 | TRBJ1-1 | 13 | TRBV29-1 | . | CSATGAGGTEAFF | TGCAGCGCCACTGGGGCAGGGGGCACTGAAGCTTTCTTT
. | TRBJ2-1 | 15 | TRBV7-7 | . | CASSRGRGTYNEQFF | TGTGCCAGCAGCCGCGGTCGCGGGACCTACAATGAGCAGTTCTTC
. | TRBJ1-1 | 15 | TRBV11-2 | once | CASSLESRVGTEAFF | TGTGCCAGCAGCTTAGAATCCAGGGTGGGCACTGAAGCTTTCTTT
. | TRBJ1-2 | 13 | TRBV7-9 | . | CASSPTVNYGYTF | TGTGCCAGCAGCCCGACAGTGAACTATGGCTACACCTTC
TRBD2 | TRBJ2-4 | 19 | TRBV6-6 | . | CASSPPASGGGTAKNIQYF | TGTGCCAGCAGTCCGCCGGCTAGCGGGGGCGGCACAGCCAAAAACATTCAGTACTTC
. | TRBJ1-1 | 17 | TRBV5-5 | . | CASSSPSGSRLRTEAFF | TGTGCCAGCAGCTCGCCTTCGGGGTCTAGACTGCGCACTGAAGCTTTCTTT
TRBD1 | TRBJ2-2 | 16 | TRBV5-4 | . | CASSPPDRGLVGELFF | TGTGCCAGCAGCCCACCTGACAGGGGGCTAGTTGGGGAGCTGTTTTTT
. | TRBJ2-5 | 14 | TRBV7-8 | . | CASSLMRGGETQYF | TGTGCCAGCAGCTTAATGCGGGGTGGAGAGACCCAGTACTTC
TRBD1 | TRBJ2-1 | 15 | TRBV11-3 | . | CASSLGDRGLNEQFF | TGTGCCAGCAGCTTAGGTGACAGGGGGCTCAATGAGCAGTTCTTC
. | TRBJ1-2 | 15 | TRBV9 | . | CASSGRRGGVEGYTF | TGTGCCAGCAGCGGTCGGCGGGGTGGGGTTGAGGGCTACACCTTC
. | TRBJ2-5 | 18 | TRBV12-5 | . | CASGLARSSSIRQETQYF | TGTGCTAGTGGTTTGGCCAGGTCCTCTTCAATACGCCAAGAGACCCAGTACTTC
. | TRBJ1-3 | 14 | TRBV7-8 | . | CASSEQISGNTIYF | TGTGCCAGCAGCGAACAAATCTCTGGAAACACCATATATTTT
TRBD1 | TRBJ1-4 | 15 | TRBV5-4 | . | CASSYTTGANEKLFF | TGTGCCAGCAGCTACACCACAGGGGCTAATGAAAAACTGTTTTTT
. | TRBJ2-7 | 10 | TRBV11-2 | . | CASSEYEQYF | TGTGCCAGCAGTGAGTACGAGCAGTACTTC
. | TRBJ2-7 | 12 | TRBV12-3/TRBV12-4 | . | CASSLAGRGQYF | TGTGCCAGCAGTTTAGCGGGGCGGGGACAGTACTTC
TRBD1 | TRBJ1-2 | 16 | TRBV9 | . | CASSANREGDSYGYTF | TGTGCCAGCAGCGCCAATCGAGAGGGGGACAGCTATGGCTACACCTTC